The clone carrying this TCR beta chain has at least ten counts. The CDR3 sequence is 12 residues long. V lost 7 bases and J lost 6, with 9 bases in between. TCRdb processed the RT-PCR reads anew with MiXCR; each CDR3 protein has one entry. Of just under 550,000 distinct CDR3 sequences listed, approximately 24% are singletons. The record originates from a study of response to subunit inactivated influenza vaccine. The same data also contributed to another study, on T cells expressing NK-cell markers. According to that study: What made the TCR beta cDNA was 5'RACE template switching with UMIs. Sorted CD3+CD56+NKG2C+, CD3+CD56+NKG2C- and CD3+CD56-NKG2C+ T-cell subsets were beta-chain profiled. There were seven HCMV-seropositive donors and one seronegative donor among the eight sequenced. Whether expanded NKG2C+ T cell clones recognized HCMV stayed uncertain.

J is TRBJ2-2 and V is TRBV12-3 or TRBV12-4; D is unclear. This sequence was found in a man aged 50 to 59 who received an inactivated influenza vaccine. The sample consisted of CD4+ T cells sorted from PBMCs, taken 12 days after vaccination. This CDR3 reads CASNSAPGELFF. The CDR3 DNA reads as TGTGCCAGCAACTCTGCCCCCGGGGAGCTGTTTTTT.